The rows below give T cell receptor beta chains drawn from one sample of a study of vaccination effects on CD4 cells after COVID-19. TCRdb's copy holds only in-frame clones and misses some; the assay was immunoSEQ multiplex PCR. The top ten hold about 9% of the sample, which has 25,000 to 30,000 clones, roughly 74% seen once. For these receptors, no antigen is known. The starting material was CD4+ T cells from PBMCs cultured with HCoV-NL63 spike peptides, obtained after COVID-19 vaccination. The receptors shown here come from a human donor who received a COVID-19 vaccine. The CDR3 runs from the conserved cysteine through the conserved F or W. The order of the fields is V gene, clone size, J gene, D gene, CDR3 DNA, CDR3 protein. A D gene is named only where the DNA matches it firmly. For some rows the clone size is stated as once, few or many, or as a class when expanded; others skip it.

>TRBV5-6|few|TRBJ1-6|NA
TGTGCCAGCAGCGGGAGACAGGTTGGGTCCTATAATTCACCCCTCCACTTT
CASSGRQVGSYNSPLHF
>TRBV5-4|few|TRBJ2-7|NA
TGTGCCAGCAGCTTGGATGGGGGCCCCTACGAGCAGTACTTC
CASSLDGGPYEQYF
>TRBV12-3/TRBV12-4|NA|TRBJ2-1|TRBD2
TGTGCCAGCAGTTCCCGACTAGCGGAACAGTTCTTC
CASSSRLAEQFF
>TRBV10-2|NA|TRBJ2-3|NA
TGCGCCAGCAGGCCGAATTGGGCGGCAGATACGCAGTATTTT
CASRPNWAADTQYF
>TRBV5-1|NA|TRBJ1-1|NA
TGCGCCAGCGGAGACGGGGGTACTGAAGCTTTCTTT
CASGDGGTEAFF
>TRBV6-2/TRBV6-3|NA|TRBJ1-5|NA
TGTGCCAGCAGTTACGGAGGAGGCAATCAGCCCCAGCATTTT
CASSYGGGNQPQHF
>TRBV19|NA|TRBJ2-7|TRBD1
TGTGCCAGTAGTATAGGAGGACAGGGCTACGAGCAGTACTTC
CASSIGGQGYEQYF
>TRBV12-3/TRBV12-4|NA|TRBJ1-5|NA
TGTGCCAGCAGGCAGGGTGGCAATCAGCCCCAGCATTTT
CASRQGGNQPQHF
>TRBV6-5|NA|TRBJ2-1|TRBD2
TGTGCCAGCAAAGGTTTAAGCGGGGGATTCAATGAGCAGTTCTTC
CASKGLSGGFNEQFF
>TRBV19|NA|TRBJ2-2|TRBD1
TGTGCCAGTAGTCTGGCTTTAACGGGACAGGGAAAGCGCGCCGGGGAGCTGTTTTTT
CASSLALTGQGKRAGELFF
>TRBV24-1|NA|TRBJ2-7|TRBD1
TGTGCCACCAGCCCGGGACAGGGCAGACACGAGCAGTACTTC
CATSPGQGRHEQYF
>TRBV4-2|NA|TRBJ2-4|NA
TGTGCCAGCAGCCAAGATCTGGGCAGGGAAAACATTCAGTACTTC
CASSQDLGRENIQYF
>TRBV19|NA|TRBJ1-1|NA
TGTGCCAGTAGTATAGATCCTTTTAGATTGAGGGCTGGAACTGAAGCTTTCTTT
CASSIDPFRLRAGTEAFF
>TRBV13|NA|TRBJ2-1|NA
TGTGCCAGCAGCCCTAGTTATCAGGGGGGCAATGAGCAGTTCTTC
CASSPSYQGGNEQFF
>TRBV5-1|few|TRBJ2-3|TRBD2
TGCGCCAGCCAAGATCGGGCGGGGGGCGGGTCTAATACGCAGTATTTT
CASQDRAGGGSNTQYF
>TRBV3-1/TRBV3-2|medium-sized|TRBJ1-1|NA
TGTGCCAGCAGCCAGGGGGTACAGTTCGGGGACACTGAAGCTTTCTTT
CASSQGVQFGDTEAFF
>TRBV2|NA|TRBJ2-1|NA
TGTGCCAGCAGAGTCGACCGGGGAACCTACAATGAGCAGTTCTTC
CASRVDRGTYNEQFF
>TRBV5-6|NA|TRBJ1-2|NA
TGTGCCAGCAGCTTGGATACCTATGGCTACACCTTC
CASSLDTYGYTF
>TRBV19|NA|TRBJ1-1|NA
TGTGCCAGTAGTATACCCCCCGACGGCTCGAACACTGAAGCTTTCTTT
CASSIPPDGSNTEAFF
>TRBV7-2|few|TRBJ2-7|TRBD2
TGTGCCAGCAGCTTAGGGACTCTGAGGACTAGCGGGGGGAACGAGCAGTACTTC
CASSLGTLRTSGGNEQYF
>TRBV5-1|NA|TRBJ1-5|NA
TGCGCCAGCAGCCCCGACGGTCGTGGCAATCAGCCCCAGCATTTT
CASSPDGRGNQPQHF
>TRBV19|NA|TRBJ2-4|TRBD2
TGTGCCAGTAGTACCCGACTAGCGGGAGATCAGGTGTCAGCCAAAAACATTCAGTACTTC
CASSTRLAGDQVSAKNIQYF
>TRBV5-1|NA|TRBJ2-2|NA
TGCGCCAGCAGCTCGAAGAACACCGGGGAGCTGTTTTTT
CASSSKNTGELFF
>TRBV7-9|medium-sized|TRBJ1-1|NA
TGTGCCAGCAGCCTTGACTTGACCCCGGGGGCTTTCTTT
CASSLDLTPGAFF
>TRBV19|NA|TRBJ2-5|NA
TGTGCCAGTAGTAAGGCAGGGCACCTCCGGGAGACCCAGTACTTC
CASSKAGHLRETQYF
>TRBV10-1|few|TRBJ2-1|NA
TGCGCCAGCAGTAGCGGACAGAACAATGAGCAGTTCTTC
CASSSGQNNEQFF
>TRBV15|few|TRBJ1-1|NA
TGTGCCACCAGCCCCCCCCAGGGGAACACTGAAGCTTTCTTT
CATSPPQGNTEAFF
>TRBV14|NA|TRBJ2-7|NA
TGTGCCAGCAGACTACACTTGGGGACCGGGCTGGACTTC
CASRLHLGTGLDF
>TRBV12-3/TRBV12-4|NA|TRBJ1-5|TRBD1
TGTGCCAGCAGCGGCGGGGACAGTCAGCCCCAGCATTTT
CASSGGDSQPQHF
>TRBV6-6|NA|TRBJ2-4|NA
TGTGCCAGCAGGGAAACCGGACGAGCCAAAAACATTCAGTACTTC
CASRETGRAKNIQYF
>TRBV6-6|NA|TRBJ2-7|NA
TGTGCCAGCAGTTACTCCGTTCCGATTTCCTACGAGCAGTACTTC
CASSYSVPISYEQYF
>TRBV19|few|TRBJ1-2|NA
TGTGCCAGTAGTATTAGCGACGTTAATGGCTACACCTTC
CASSISDVNGYTF
>TRBV7-8|NA|TRBJ2-7|TRBD1
TGTGCCAGCAGCTTCGTGACAGGGTACGAGCAGTACTTC
CASSFVTGYEQYF
>TRBV24-1|NA|TRBJ2-3|NA
TGTGCCACCAGTGACCGGGGAGCAGATACGCAGTATTTT
CATSDRGADTQYF
>TRBV7-2|medium-sized|TRBJ2-3|TRBD1
TGTGCCAGCAGCTTAGAAGGGTCCCTCGGGACAGGCACAGATACGCAGTATTTT
CASSLEGSLGTGTDTQYF
>TRBV5-4|NA|TRBJ1-4|NA
TGTGCCAGCAGCTTGGGGGGGCCTAATGAAAAACTGTTTTTT
CASSLGGPNEKLFF
>TRBV11-2|NA|TRBJ1-2|NA
TGTGCCAGCAGCTCGCTGAGTTCAAGCGAGGGGCGAGGCTATGGCTACACCTTC
CASSSLSSSEGRGYGYTF
>TRBV7-9|NA|TRBJ1-3|NA
TGTGCCAGCACCTTCGCAGGGCCCTCTGGAAACACCATATATTTT
CASTFAGPSGNTIYF
>TRBV6-5|NA|TRBJ2-3|NA
TGTGCCAGCAGCAGGGACTCCACAGATACGCAGTATTTT
CASSRDSTDTQYF
>TRBV18|NA|TRBJ1-1|NA
TGTGCCAGCTCACCACCCCAAGGTTTCGAGGTCGACACTGAAGCTTTCTTT
CASSPPQGFEVDTEAFF
>TRBV19|NA|TRBJ2-1|TRBD2
TGTGCCAGTAGTCCCGGGGGGTCAAACAATGAGCAGTTCTTC
CASSPGGSNNEQFF
>TRBV12-3/TRBV12-4|NA|TRBJ1-2|TRBD1
TGTGCCAGCAGTTTGAGGCAGGGGGATGGCTACACCTTC
CASSLRQGDGYTF
>TRBV3-1/TRBV3-2|NA|TRBJ1-6|TRBD1
TGTGCCAGCAGCCGCCGGACAGGGAGAAATAATTCACCCCTCCACTTT
CASSRRTGRNNSPLHF
>TRBV19|NA|TRBJ2-7|TRBD2
TGTGCCAGTAGTATCGACGTTGGGGGGGTCTACGAGCAGTACTTC
CASSIDVGGVYEQYF
>TRBV29-1|NA|TRBJ1-2|TRBD1
TGCAGCGTTGGCCGGGACAGGGTGAACTCCCACAGTTATGGCTACACCTTC
CSVGRDRVNSHSYGYTF
>TRBV2|once|TRBJ1-5|NA
TGTGCCAGCAGTGATGTGGTGGTAGGGCAGCCCCAGCATTTT
CASSDVVVGQPQHF
>TRBV6-5|NA|TRBJ1-5|TRBD1
TGTGCCAGCAGTTGGGGGGGACAGACCAGCAATCAGCCCCAGCATTTT
CASSWGGQTSNQPQHF
>TRBV12-5|NA|TRBJ2-3|TRBD2
TGTGCTAGTAAGACTAGCTGGAACACAGATACGCAGTATTTT
CASKTSWNTDTQYF
>TRBV7-2|few|TRBJ2-3|NA
TGTGCCAGCAGCATAGCGGACCTCACAGATACGCAGTATTTT
CASSIADLTDTQYF
>TRBV12-5|few|TRBJ2-7|TRBD1
TGTGCTAGTGGTTCAAGGACAGGTTTTCCCTACGAGCAGTACTTC
CASGSRTGFPYEQYF
>TRBV7-9|few|TRBJ1-5|NA
TGTGCCAGCAGCTTACATGGCGGGCAATCCGAGCCCCAGCATTTT
CASSLHGGQSEPQHF
>TRBV14|NA|TRBJ2-7|TRBD2
TGTGCCAGCAGCCAAGTGGGTGTAGCGGGGATCTACGAGCAGTACTTC
CASSQVGVAGIYEQYF
>TRBV18|NA|TRBJ2-5|NA
TGTGCCAGCATTCGGGCGAGAGAAGAGACCCAGTACTTC
CASIRAREETQYF